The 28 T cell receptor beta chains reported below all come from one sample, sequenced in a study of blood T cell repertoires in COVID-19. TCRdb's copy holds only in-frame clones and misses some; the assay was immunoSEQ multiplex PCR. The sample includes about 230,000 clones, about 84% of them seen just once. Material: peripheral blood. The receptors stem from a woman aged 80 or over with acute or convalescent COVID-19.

The CDR3 nucleotides are TGTGCCAGCAGCTTAGGTGTCGGGAGGGAGACCCAGTACTTC. It specifies CASSLGVGRETQYF. The rearrangement links TRBV11-2 to TRBJ2-5; 7 positions match TRBD2. Trimming removed 1 base from V and 5 bases from J; junction bases left unmatched: 4. Germline CDR1 and CDR2: SGHAT and FQNNGV. This CDR3 comprises 14 residues. Together with reference TRBV11-2 and TRBJ2-5, the CDR3 gives the full variable domain: EAGVAQSPRYKIIEKRQSVAFWCNPISGHATLYWYQQILGQGPKLLIQFQNNGVVDDSQLPKDRFSAERLKGVDSTLKIQPAKLEDSAVYLCASSLGVGRETQYFGPGTRLLVL.

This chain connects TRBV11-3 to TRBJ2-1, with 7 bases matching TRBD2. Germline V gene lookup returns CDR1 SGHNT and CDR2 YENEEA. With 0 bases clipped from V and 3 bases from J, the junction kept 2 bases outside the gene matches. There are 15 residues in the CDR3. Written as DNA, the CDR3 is TGTGCCAGCAGCTTAGAGGGGGGGGACTACAATGAGCAGTTCTTC. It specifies CASSLEGGDYNEQFF.

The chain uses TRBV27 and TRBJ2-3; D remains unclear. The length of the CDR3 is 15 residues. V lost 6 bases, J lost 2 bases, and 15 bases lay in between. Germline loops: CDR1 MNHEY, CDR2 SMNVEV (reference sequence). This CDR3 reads CASSPIHGSTDTQYF. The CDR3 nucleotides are TGTGCCAGCAGCCCGATCCACGGGTCCACAGATACGCAGTATTTT.

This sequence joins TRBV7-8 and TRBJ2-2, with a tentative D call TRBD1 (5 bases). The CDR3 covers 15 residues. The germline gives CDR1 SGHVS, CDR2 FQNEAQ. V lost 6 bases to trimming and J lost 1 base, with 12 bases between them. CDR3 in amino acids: CASRDLGVNTGELFF. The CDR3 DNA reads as TGTGCCAGCAGGGACCTAGGGGTGAACACCGGGGAGCTGTTTTTT.

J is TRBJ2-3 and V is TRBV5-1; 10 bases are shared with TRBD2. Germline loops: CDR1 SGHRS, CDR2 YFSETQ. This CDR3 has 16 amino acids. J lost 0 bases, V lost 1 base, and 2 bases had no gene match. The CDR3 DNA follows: TGCGCCAGCAGCTTGCGAGCGGGGGGGAGCACAGATACGCAGTATTTT. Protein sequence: CASSLRAGGSTDTQYF.

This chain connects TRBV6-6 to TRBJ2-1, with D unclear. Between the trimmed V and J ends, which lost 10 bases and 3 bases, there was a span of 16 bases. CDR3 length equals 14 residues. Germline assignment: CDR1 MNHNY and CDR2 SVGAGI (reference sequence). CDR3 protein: CAIRPHGDYNEQFF. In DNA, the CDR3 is TGTGCCATCCGTCCCCACGGTGACTACAATGAGCAGTTCTTC.

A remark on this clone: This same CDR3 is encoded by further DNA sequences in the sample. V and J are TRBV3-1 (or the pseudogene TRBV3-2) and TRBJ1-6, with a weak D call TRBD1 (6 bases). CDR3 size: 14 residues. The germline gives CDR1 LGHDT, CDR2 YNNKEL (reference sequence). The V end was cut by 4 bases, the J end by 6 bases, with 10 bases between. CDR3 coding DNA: TGTGCCAGCAGCCCGGGACAACGTAATTCACCCCTCCACTTT. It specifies CASSPGQRNSPLHF.

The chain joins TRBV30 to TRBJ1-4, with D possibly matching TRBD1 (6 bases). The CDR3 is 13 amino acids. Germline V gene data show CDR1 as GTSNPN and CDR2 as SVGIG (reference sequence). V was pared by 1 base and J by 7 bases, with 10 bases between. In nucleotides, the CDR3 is TGTGCCTGGAGTGGGGGGCTTGTTGAAAAACTGTTTTTT. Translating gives CAWSGGLVEKLFF.

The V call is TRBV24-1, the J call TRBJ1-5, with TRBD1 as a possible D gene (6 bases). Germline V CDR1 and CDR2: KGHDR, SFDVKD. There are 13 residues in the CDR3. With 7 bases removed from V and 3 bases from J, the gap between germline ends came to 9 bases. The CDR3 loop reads CATSDRTNQPQHF. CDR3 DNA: TGTGCCACCAGCGACAGGACCAATCAGCCCCAGCATTTT.

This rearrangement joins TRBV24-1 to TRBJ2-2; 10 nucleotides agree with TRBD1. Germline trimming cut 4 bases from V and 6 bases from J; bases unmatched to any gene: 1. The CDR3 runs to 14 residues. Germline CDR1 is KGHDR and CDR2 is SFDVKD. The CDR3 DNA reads TGTGCCACCAGTGAAGGGACAGGGGCCGGGGAGCTGTTTTTT. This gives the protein CATSEGTGAGELFF.

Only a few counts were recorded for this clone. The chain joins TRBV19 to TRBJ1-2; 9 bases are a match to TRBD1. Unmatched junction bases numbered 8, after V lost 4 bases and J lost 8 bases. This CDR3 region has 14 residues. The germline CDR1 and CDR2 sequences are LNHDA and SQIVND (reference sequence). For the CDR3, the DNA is TGTGCCAGTAGTACGGACAGGGGCACGTGGGGCTACACCTTC. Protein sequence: CASSTDRGTWGYTF.

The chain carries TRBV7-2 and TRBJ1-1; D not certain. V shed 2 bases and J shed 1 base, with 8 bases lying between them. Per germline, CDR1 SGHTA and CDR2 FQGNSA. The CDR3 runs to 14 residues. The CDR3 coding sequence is TGTGCCAGCAGCTTACTGGGAGGGAACACTGAAGCTTTCTTT. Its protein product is CASSLLGGNTEAFF.

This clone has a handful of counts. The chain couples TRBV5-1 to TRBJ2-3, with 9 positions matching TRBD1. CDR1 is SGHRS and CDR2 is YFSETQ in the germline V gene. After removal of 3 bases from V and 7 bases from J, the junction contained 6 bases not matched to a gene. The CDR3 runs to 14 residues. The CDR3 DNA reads TGCGCCAGCAGCTCCGGGACAGGGAAGAATACGCAGTATTTT. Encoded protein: CASSSGTGKNTQYF.

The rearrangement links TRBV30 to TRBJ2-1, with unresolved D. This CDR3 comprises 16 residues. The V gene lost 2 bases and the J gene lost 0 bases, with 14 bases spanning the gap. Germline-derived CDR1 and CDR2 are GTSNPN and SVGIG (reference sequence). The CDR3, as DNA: TGTGCCTGGAGTCTTGCTGGTCTCAGCTCCTACAATGAGCAGTTCTTC. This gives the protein CAWSLAGLSSYNEQFF.

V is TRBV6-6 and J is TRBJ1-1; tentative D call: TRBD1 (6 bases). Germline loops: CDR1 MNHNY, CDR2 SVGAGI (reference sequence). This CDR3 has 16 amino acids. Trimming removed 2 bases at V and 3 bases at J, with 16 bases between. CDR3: CASSYKKGGLDTEAFF. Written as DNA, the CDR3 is TGTGCCAGCAGTTACAAGAAGGGGGGGCTGGACACTGAAGCTTTCTTT.

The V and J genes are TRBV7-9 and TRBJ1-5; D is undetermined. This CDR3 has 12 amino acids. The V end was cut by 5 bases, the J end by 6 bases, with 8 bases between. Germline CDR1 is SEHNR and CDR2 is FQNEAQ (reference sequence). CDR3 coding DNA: TGTGCCAGCAGCCGAGATGTTCAGCCCCAGCATTTT. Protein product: CASSRDVQPQHF.

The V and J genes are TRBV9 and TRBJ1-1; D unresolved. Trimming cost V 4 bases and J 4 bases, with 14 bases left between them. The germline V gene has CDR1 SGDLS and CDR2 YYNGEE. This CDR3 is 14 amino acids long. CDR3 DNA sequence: TGTGCCAGCAGCCCCAATACCCTCGGCACTGAAGCTTTCTTT. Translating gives CASSPNTLGTEAFF.

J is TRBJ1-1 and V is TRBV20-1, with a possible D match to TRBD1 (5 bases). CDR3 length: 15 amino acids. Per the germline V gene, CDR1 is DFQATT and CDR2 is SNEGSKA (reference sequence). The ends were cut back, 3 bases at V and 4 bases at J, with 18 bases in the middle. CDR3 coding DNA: TGCAGTGCTAGTTTTCGACAGTACCTCGGCACTGAAGCTTTCTTT. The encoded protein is CSASFRQYLGTEAFF.

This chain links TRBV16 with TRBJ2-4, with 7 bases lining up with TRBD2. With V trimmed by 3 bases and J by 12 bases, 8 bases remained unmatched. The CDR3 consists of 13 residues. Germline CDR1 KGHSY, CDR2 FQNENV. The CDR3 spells CASSHPGRKAQYF. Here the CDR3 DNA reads TGTGCCAGCAGCCATCCCGGGAGGAAGGCTCAGTACTTC.

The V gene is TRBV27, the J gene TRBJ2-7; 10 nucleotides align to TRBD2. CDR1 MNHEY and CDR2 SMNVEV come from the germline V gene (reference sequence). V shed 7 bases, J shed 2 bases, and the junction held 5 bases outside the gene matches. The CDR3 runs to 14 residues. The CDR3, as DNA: TGTGCCAGCAACCTTAGCGGGAGGCCCTACGAGCAGTACTTC. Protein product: CASNLSGRPYEQYF.

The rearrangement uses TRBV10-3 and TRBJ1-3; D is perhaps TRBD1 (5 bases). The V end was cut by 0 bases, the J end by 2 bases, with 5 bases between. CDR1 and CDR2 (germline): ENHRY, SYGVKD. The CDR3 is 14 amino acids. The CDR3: CAISESGAGNTIYF. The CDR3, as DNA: TGTGCCATCAGTGAGTCAGGGGCTGGAAACACCATATATTTT.

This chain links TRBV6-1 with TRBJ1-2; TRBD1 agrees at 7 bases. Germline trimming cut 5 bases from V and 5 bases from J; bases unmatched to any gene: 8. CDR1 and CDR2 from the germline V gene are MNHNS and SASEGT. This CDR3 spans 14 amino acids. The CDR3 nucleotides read TGTGCCAGCAGTTTAACGACAGGGCTGTATGGCTACACCTTC. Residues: CASSLTTGLYGYTF.

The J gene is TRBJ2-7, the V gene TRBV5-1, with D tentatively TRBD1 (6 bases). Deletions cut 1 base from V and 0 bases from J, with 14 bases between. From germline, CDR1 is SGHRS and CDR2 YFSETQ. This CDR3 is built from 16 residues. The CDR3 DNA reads TGCGCCAGCAGCTTGAGTTGGGACACCAGCTCCTACGAGCAGTACTTC. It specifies CASSLSWDTSSYEQYF.

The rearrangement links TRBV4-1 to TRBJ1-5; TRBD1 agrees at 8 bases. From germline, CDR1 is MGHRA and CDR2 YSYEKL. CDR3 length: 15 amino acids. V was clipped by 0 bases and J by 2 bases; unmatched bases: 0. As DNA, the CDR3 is TGCGCCAGCAGCCAAGAGACAGGGGGCAATCAGCCCCAGCATTTT. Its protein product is CASSQETGGNQPQHF.

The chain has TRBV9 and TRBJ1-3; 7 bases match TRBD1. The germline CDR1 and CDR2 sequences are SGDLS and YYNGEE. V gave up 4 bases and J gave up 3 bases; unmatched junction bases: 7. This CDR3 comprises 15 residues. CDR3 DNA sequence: TGTGCCAGCAGCAAGACAGGGACAATTGGAAACACCATATATTTT. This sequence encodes CASSKTGTIGNTIYF. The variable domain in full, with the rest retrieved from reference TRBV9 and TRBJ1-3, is DSGVTQTPKHLITATGQRVTLRCSPRSGDLSVYWYQQSLDQGLQFLIQYYNGEERAKGNILERFSAQQFPDLHSELNLSSLELGDSALYFCASSKTGTIGNTIYFGEGSWLTVV.

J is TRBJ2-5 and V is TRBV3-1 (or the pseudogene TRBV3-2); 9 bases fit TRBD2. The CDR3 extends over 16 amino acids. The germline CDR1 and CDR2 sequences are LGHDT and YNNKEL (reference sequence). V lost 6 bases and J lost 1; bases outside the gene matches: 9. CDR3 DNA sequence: TGTGCCAGCAGTGATTACAGGCGGGGGGGCCAAGAGACCCAGTACTTC. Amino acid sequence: CASSDYRRGGQETQYF.

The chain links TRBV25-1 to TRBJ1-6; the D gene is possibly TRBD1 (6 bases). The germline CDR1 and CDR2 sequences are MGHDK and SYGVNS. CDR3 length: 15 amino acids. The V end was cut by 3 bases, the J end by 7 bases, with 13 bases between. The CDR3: CASSESSGANSPLHF. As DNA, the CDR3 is TGTGCCAGCAGTGAGTCTTCAGGGGCCAATTCACCCCTCCACTTT.

The CDR3 DNA is TGCAGCTCCCAAAACATGGCTGGCACAGATACGCAGTATTTT. Translating it yields CSSQNMAGTDTQYF. V usage is TRBV29-1 and J usage is TRBJ2-3; D not certain. This CDR3 has 14 amino acids. Germline V gene sequence: CDR1 SQVTM, CDR2 ANQGSEA. V shed 8 bases and J shed 1 base, with 16 bases lying between them.